One and the same sample provided the 26 T cell receptor beta chains below, sequenced in a study of T cell repertoires in cytomegalovirus infection. For these TCRs, the target antigens are not known. TCRdb redid the calling of the reads with MiXCR, one entry per CDR3 protein. Among hundreds of thousands of distinct CDR3 sequences listed, roughly a third were seen once. Sequencing used cultured PBMCs, obtained from culture after CMV antigen stimulation. The receptors shown here come from a human donor in good health (CMV status not recorded). Some clones in this sample may be carry-over from other donors' samples.

This clonotype was seen a handful of times. This rearrangement joins TRBV4-1 to TRBJ2-4; D is unresolved. The V end lost 4 bases, the J end lost 0 bases, and 25 bases lay between the germline ends. This CDR3 spans 20 amino acids. Germline CDR1 is MGHRA and CDR2 is YSYEKL. As DNA, the CDR3 is TGCGCCAGCAGCCTCCCCGTCGGGCCGCTCGACATACCAGCCAAAAACATTCAGTACTTC. As protein: CASSLPVGPLDIPAKNIQYF.

This clonotype came up many times. This chain uses TRBV7-2 with TRBJ2-6; unclear D gene. Germline V gene sequence: CDR1 SGHTA, CDR2 FQGNSA. With 1 base removed from V and 0 bases from J, the gap between germline ends came to 10 bases. There are 17 residues in the CDR3. CDR3 nucleotide sequence: TGTGCCAGCAGCTTAGGATATCGGAGCTCTGGGGCCAACGTCCTGACTTTC. Amino acid sequence: CASSLGYRSSGANVLTF.

The chain has TRBV4-3 and TRBJ2-1; D is perhaps TRBD2 (6 bases). In germline, CDR1 is LGHNA, CDR2 YSLEER. Trimming took off 3 bases at V and 9 bases at J, with 9 bases between the two ends. CDR3 length: 12 residues. Written as DNA, the CDR3 is TGCGCCAGCAGCCATCGAGCGGGTGAGCAGTTCTTC. Translating it yields CASSHRAGEQFF.

The V call is TRBV7-4, the J call TRBJ1-1, with TRBD1 identical over 7 bases. J was trimmed by 7 bases and V by 5 bases; bases with no gene match: 10. There are 14 residues in the CDR3. Germline CDR1 reads SGHVT; CDR2 reads SQSDAQ. The CDR3 region is CASSRMQGVGEAFF. DNA of the CDR3: TGTGCCAGCAGCCGAATGCAGGGGGTCGGTGAAGCTTTCTTT.

This clonotype was seen only a few times. The rearrangement uses TRBV12-5 and TRBJ1-1; 8 nucleotides align to TRBD1. V was pared by 0 bases and J by 4 bases, with 10 bases of the junction left unmatched. The CDR3 loop spans 17 amino acids. Per the germline V gene, CDR1 is LGHNT and CDR2 is FRNRAP. The CDR3 reads CASGLVQSGGWRTEAFF. CDR3 sequence (DNA): TGTGCTAGTGGTTTGGTCCAATCAGGGGGCTGGCGCACTGAAGCTTTCTTT.

This clonotype was found many times. The gene calls are TRBV11-3 and TRBJ1-1, with 8 bases matching TRBD1. V lost 5 bases and J lost 12; bases outside the gene matches: 8. The CDR3 consists of 12 residues. Germline CDR1 and CDR2: SGHNT and YENEEA. DNA for the CDR3: TGTGCCAGCAGCGGTGACAGGGGTCGAACTTTCTTT. This gives the protein CASSGDRGRTFF.

The table lists this clonotype with a few counts. V is TRBV4-1 and J is TRBJ1-1; TRBD1 matches at 8 bases. The CDR3 loop spans 15 amino acids. With V trimmed by 3 bases and J by 3 bases, 6 bases remained unmatched. In germline, CDR1 is MGHRA, CDR2 YSYEKL. The CDR3 nucleotides are TGCGCCAGCAGCCATCCAGGGGGCTTGGACACTGAAGCTTTCTTT. It translates to CASSHPGGLDTEAFF.

This clonotype was seen only a few times. The chain couples TRBV7-2 to TRBJ1-3, with D perhaps matching TRBD1 (6 bases). The CDR3 loop spans 13 amino acids. The V gene lost 7 bases and the J gene lost 4 bases, with 11 bases spanning the gap. Germline lookup yields CDR1 SGHTA and CDR2 FQGNSA. The CDR3 here is CASTPDRGNTIYF. The CDR3 DNA reads TGTGCCAGCACCCCGGACAGAGGAAACACCATATATTTT.

The rearrangement uses TRBV27 and TRBJ2-1, with 11 bases fitting TRBD2. With V trimmed by 4 bases and J by 5 bases, 7 bases remained unmatched. From germline, CDR1 is MNHEY and CDR2 SMNVEV (reference sequence). The CDR3 covers 16 residues. The CDR3 DNA follows: TGTGCCAGCAGTTCACTGGGACTAGCGGATGACAATGAGCAGTTCTTC. Amino acid sequence: CASSSLGLADDNEQFF.

V usage is TRBV19 and J usage is TRBJ1-3, with a tentative D call TRBD1 (5 bases). The CDR3 runs to 13 residues. CDR1 and CDR2 (germline): LNHDA, SQIVND (reference sequence). V was cut by 7 bases and J by 5 bases, with 12 bases left in between. CDR3 amino acids: CASIGGSRNTIYF. CDR3 DNA: TGTGCCAGTATTGGGGGGAGTAGAAACACCATATATTTT.

The chain is built from TRBV7-8 and TRBJ2-3, with D possibly matching TRBD1 (6 bases). Trimming removed 0 bases from V and 3 bases from J, with 16 bases in between. The length of the CDR3 is 17 residues. Germline V gene sequence: CDR1 SGHVS, CDR2 FQNEAQ. This chain's CDR3 is CASSLAYRGSRTDTQYF. The DNA for the CDR3 is TGTGCCAGCAGCTTAGCCTATAGGGGGTCTAGGACAGATACGCAGTATTTT.

The sample holds many counts of this clonotype. The gene calls are TRBV7-2 and TRBJ2-3, with 7 bases that match TRBD2. J gave up 3 bases and V 3 bases, and 6 bases lay outside the gene matches. The CDR3 length is 15 residues. The germline V gene has CDR1 SGHTA and CDR2 FQGNSA. CDR3 protein: CASSLTGGGTDTQYF. The CDR3 bases are TGTGCCAGCAGCTTGACCGGGGGAGGGACAGATACGCAGTATTTT.

The chain combines TRBV6-2 or TRBV6-3 with TRBJ2-4; D is perhaps TRBD2 (5 bases). Trimming left V 6 bases short and J 0 bases short, with 12 bases between. The V gene's germline CDR1 is MNHEY and CDR2 SVGEGT. The CDR3 is made up of 15 amino acids. CDR3 loop: CASRTVREAKNIQYF. CDR3 DNA: TGTGCCAGCAGAACAGTTCGGGAAGCCAAAAACATTCAGTACTTC.

In DNA, the CDR3 is TGTGCCAGCAGTTACTCTGGGAGTTCACCCCTCCACTTT. Protein sequence: CASSYSGSSPLHF. V usage is TRBV6-2 or TRBV6-3 and J usage is TRBJ1-6; no firm D call. Germline V CDR1 and CDR2: MNHEY, SVGEGT. V was cut by 0 bases and J by 9 bases, with 6 bases left in between. The CDR3 is made up of 13 amino acids.

This clonotype was observed many times. The V call is TRBV7-2, the J call TRBJ1-2; 9 nucleotides align to TRBD1. Germline values: CDR1 SGHTA, CDR2 FQGNSA. J was trimmed by 4 bases and V by 2 bases; bases with no gene match: 11. The CDR3 contains 17 residues. CDR3 bases: TGTGCCAGCAGCTTATTTATGGGACAGGGAAACTTCTATGGCTACACCTTC. Protein product: CASSLFMGQGNFYGYTF.

The chain carries TRBV7-2 and TRBJ1-1; D call uncertain. The CDR3 extends over 15 amino acids. V was pared by 5 bases and J by 3 bases, with 16 bases between. Per germline, CDR1 SGHTA and CDR2 FQGNSA. The CDR3 sequence: CASSPQVGSDTEAFF. DNA of the CDR3: TGTGCCAGCAGCCCGCAAGTGGGGAGTGACACTGAAGCTTTCTTT.

This chain joins TRBV12-3 or TRBV12-4 and TRBJ1-4; 8 nucleotides agree with TRBD1. The V segment lost 5 bases and the J segment 8 bases; nucleotides outside the gene matches: 7. The CDR3 spans 14 residues. For the CDR3, the DNA is TGTGCCAGCAGTACCGGGACAGGCACCGAAAAACTGTTTTTT. Translation gives CASSTGTGTEKLFF.

The J gene is TRBJ1-1, the V gene TRBV4-1; the D is unclear. Germline CDR1 MGHRA, CDR2 YSYEKL. The CDR3 length is 15 residues. V was clipped by 1 base and J by 2 bases, with 11 bases between them. The CDR3 protein is CASSQASGVNTEAFF. The CDR3, as DNA: TGCGCCAGCAGCCAAGCCTCCGGGGTCAACACTGAAGCTTTCTTT.

The CDR3 nucleotides read TGTGCCAGCAGGCAGCGCAGCCCGGATTATGGCTACACCTTC. It specifies CASRQRSPDYGYTF. J is TRBJ1-2 and V is TRBV6-1; D not resolved. The CDR3 extends over 14 amino acids. Trimming removed 6 bases from V and 5 bases from J, with 16 bases in between. Per germline, CDR1 MNHNS and CDR2 SASEGT.

This sequence joins TRBV7-2 and TRBJ2-5, with 14 positions matching TRBD2. This CDR3 is built from 16 residues. CDR1 and CDR2 from the germline V gene are SGHTA and FQGNSA. Unmatched junction bases numbered 7, after V lost 5 bases and J lost 5 bases. DNA of the CDR3: TGTGCCAGCAGCGGGGGGACTAGCGGGAGCGCTGAGACCCAGTACTTC. As protein: CASSGGTSGSAETQYF. Supplemented by reference TRBV7-2 and TRBJ2-5, the full variable domain reads GAGVSQSPSNKVTEKGKDVELRCDPISGHTALYWYRQSLGQGLEFLIYFQGNSAPDKSGLPSDRFSAERTGGSVSTLTIQRTQQEDSAVYLCASSGGTSGSAETQYFGPGTRLLVL.

In this sample, this clonotype turned up many times. The chain joins TRBV7-2 to TRBJ2-3, with D unclear. This CDR3 comprises 12 residues. V lost 0 bases, J lost 6 bases, and 4 bases lay in between. Germline assignment: CDR1 SGHTA and CDR2 FQGNSA. CDR3 residues: CASSLAPDTQYF. In DNA, the CDR3 is TGTGCCAGCAGCTTAGCGCCCGATACGCAGTATTTT.

This rearrangement joins TRBV7-9 to TRBJ2-3; 8 positions agree with TRBD1. Trimming took 3 bases from V and 5 from J; bases not matched to a gene: 7. The CDR3 is 15 residues long. Germline lookup yields CDR1 SEHNR and CDR2 FQNEAQ (reference sequence). The CDR3 sequence: CASSFGQGQQDTQYF. DNA for the CDR3: TGTGCCAGCAGCTTTGGACAGGGTCAGCAAGATACGCAGTATTTT.

The chain carries TRBV4-2 and TRBJ2-7; 13 bases fit TRBD2. The CDR3 sequence is 20 residues long. Germline CDR1 and CDR2: LGHNA and YNFKEQ. Germline trimming cut 4 bases from V and 2 bases from J; bases unmatched to any gene: 17. The CDR3 region has the DNA TGTGCCAGCAGCCCCATCGGAGGCGGACTAGCGGGAGTTAGCCCCTACGAGCAGTACTTC. Translated: CASSPIGGGLAGVSPYEQYF.

This clonotype was recorded a few times. This chain links TRBV27 with TRBJ2-1, with TRBD2 matching over 8 bases. V lost 1 base to trimming and J lost 9 bases; unmatched junction nucleotides: 11. The CDR3 covers 16 residues. Germline V gives CDR1 MNHEY, CDR2 SMNVEV (reference sequence). This CDR3 reads CASSLLPGGPRSEQFF. CDR3 DNA: TGTGCCAGCAGTTTATTACCGGGAGGGCCGCGCAGTGAGCAGTTCTTC.

The chain carries TRBV6-1 and TRBJ1-3, with 7 bases fitting TRBD1. J gave up 4 bases and V 8 bases, and 5 bases lay outside the gene matches. The CDR3 sequence is 13 residues long. Germline-derived CDR1 and CDR2 are MNHNS and SASEGT. CDR3 amino acids: CASQTGLGNTIYF. The CDR3 DNA sequence: TGTGCCAGCCAGACAGGGCTAGGAAACACCATATATTTT.

This clonotype was counted only a few times. The rearrangement joins TRBV9 to TRBJ2-3, with D tentatively TRBD2 (5 bases). The CDR3 spans 17 residues. The germline V and J ends were trimmed by 3 bases and 0 bases, with 17 bases remaining between them. Germline loops: CDR1 SGDLS, CDR2 YYNGEE. This chain's CDR3 is CASSERYGSSSTDTQYF. In DNA form, the CDR3 reads TGTGCCAGCAGCGAGAGGTATGGGAGTTCTAGCACAGATACGCAGTATTTT.